What follows describes a single T cell receptor beta chain. As yet, its antigen is unknown. The sample originates from a study of T cell repertoires in aging, cancer and after chemotherapy. For the study at large: Six age groups, ranging from 30 or younger to 70 or older, included the donors. The whole study produced a dataset of several million TCR reads.

General study results and limits: Loss of evenness, beyond lost richness, contributed to age-related TCR diversity decline in cancer patients. Median generation probability rose over the chemotherapy interval in each cancer cohort, suggesting rebound thymic output.

TRB rearrangements spanning V, D and J were amplified using mixed TRB-A/B primers. TCRdb itself ran the multiplex PCR reads through MiXCR, one entry per CDR3 protein. The sample records roughly 8,200 distinct CDR3 sequences, 32% being singletons. The CDR3 totals 15 residues. The V gene end was trimmed by 6 bases and the J gene end by 3 bases; junction bases not matched to a gene: 8. The germline V gene encodes CDR1 MNHEY and CDR2 SVGAGI. TCR beta rearrangements were amplified from peripheral blood genomic DNA. The TCR sequence derives from a human donor in good health. The sample consisted of blood. This chain joins TRBV6-5 and TRBJ1-3, with 7 bases matching TRBD1. Here the CDR3 DNA reads TGTGCCAGCAGACCAACAGGGGAGAGTGGAAACACCATATATTTT. This translates into CASRPTGESGNTIYF.